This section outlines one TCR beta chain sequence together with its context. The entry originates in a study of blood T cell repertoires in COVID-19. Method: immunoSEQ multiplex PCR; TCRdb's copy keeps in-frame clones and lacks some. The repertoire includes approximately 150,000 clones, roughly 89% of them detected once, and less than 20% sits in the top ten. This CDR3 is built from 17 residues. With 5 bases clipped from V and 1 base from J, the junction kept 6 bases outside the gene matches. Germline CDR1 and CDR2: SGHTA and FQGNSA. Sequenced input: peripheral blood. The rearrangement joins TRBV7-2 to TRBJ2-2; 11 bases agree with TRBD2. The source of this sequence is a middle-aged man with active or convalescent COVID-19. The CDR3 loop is CASSVDLAGGNTGELFF. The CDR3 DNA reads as TGTGCCAGCAGCGTAGACCTAGCGGGGGGGAACACCGGGGAGCTGTTTTTT.